This T cell receptor beta chain was found in a study of T cell clonotyping in hematopoietic cell transplantation (dated by TCRdb to the early 2020s). At the level of the whole study: Recipient samples taken before transplant were obtained following cytoreduction. Recruitment of patients ran from 2015 to early 2017, and follow-up continued until late 2020 or until death. A total of 120 to 150 blood samples were gathered in the study from 30 to 40 consecutive transplant recipients along with their related donors.

Broader findings and caveats from the paper: After transplant, TCR diversity in recipients dropped, and pathologically expanded clonotypes increased progressively from day 30 to day 180. Sample size was limited, and cells were not sorted, so CD4 and CD8 repertoire contributions could not be separated. Only a small fraction of recipient repertoires overlapped donor repertoires, with over 95% appearing de novo at the given depth. Broader posttransplant TCR repertoire diversity was predicted by donor and pretransplant recipient Inverse Simpson Index values.

There are 14 amino acids in the CDR3, from cysteine to phenylalanine inclusive. CDR3 DNA only is kept here, 42 bases in frame from base 1. CDR1 GTSNPN and CDR2 SVGIG are derived from the germline V gene (reference sequence). V is cut back by 5 bases and J by 0 bases, with 4 bases in the junction unmatched. Turning to this clone: No cognate antigen has been identified for it. Qualities for individual bases were not recorded, and no much larger clone is one base off.

Taken with the paper, the label for time point translates to: recipient sample about 28 days before transplant, after cytoreduction. Recipient blood was collected about 28 days before transplant and at days 30, 100 and 180 after transplant. Nuclei Lysis Solution was used to extract genomic DNA from fresh or cryopreserved unfractionated peripheral blood mononuclear cells. The immunoSEQ assay, a bias-controlled multiplex PCR with V- and J-specific primers, was used to amplify TCR beta CDR3 regions from genomic DNA. In a second PCR step, a proprietary barcode and Illumina adapter sequences were attached to the CDR3 amplicons. CDR3 libraries were sequenced on an Illumina MiSeq instrument. The paper's processing steps were these. immunoSEQ Analyzer 3.0 was used for export and quality control, with R Bioconductor and Immunarch used for downstream analyses. Repertoire metrics were calculated using only productive rearrangements within the normalized downsampled data set. In the normalized cohort, clonotypes with more than 5 templates were defined as pathologically expanded. Repertoire diversity was measured with the Inverse Simpson Index. CMV-specificity analyses were carried out on the non-normalized data set to capture all clonotypes. TCRdb obtained this table from immuneACCESS and retained in-frame rearrangements with V and J assigned. These tables miss some clones; where compared with another copy, unresolved V genes account for less than half of the shortfall, and the remainder is unexplained. V, J and clone size are taken as reported in that table, and D and trimming were inferred from the DNA itself. The sample yields about 80,000 clones; almost 97% were counted once. The ten largest clonotypes hold around 1.5% of the sample.

This chain is built from TRBV30 and TRBJ1-1; the central 9 bases match TRBD1. Sequences were derived from peripheral blood mononuclear cells, sampled before stem cell transplant. This receptor was obtained from a woman between 50 and 59 years old with acute myeloid leukemia. Some clones in this sample may be carry-over from other donors' samples. The nucleotide sequence is given as TGTGCCTGGGGGACAGGGAGAATGAACACTGAAGCTTTCTTT. Its product reads: CAWGTGRMNTEAFF.